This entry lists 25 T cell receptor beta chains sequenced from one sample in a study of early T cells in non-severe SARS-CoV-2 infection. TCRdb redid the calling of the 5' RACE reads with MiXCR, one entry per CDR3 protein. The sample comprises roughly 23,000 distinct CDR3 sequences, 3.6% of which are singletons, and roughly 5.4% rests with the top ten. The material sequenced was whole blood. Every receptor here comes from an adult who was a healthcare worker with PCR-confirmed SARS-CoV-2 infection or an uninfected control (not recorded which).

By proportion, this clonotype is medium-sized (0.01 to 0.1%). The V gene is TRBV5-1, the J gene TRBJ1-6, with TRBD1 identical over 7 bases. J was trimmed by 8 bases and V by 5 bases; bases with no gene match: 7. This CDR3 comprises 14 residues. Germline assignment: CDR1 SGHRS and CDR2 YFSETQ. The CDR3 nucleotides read TGCGCCAGCAGACGAGGACAGGCGGATTCACCCCTCCACTTT. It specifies CASRRGQADSPLHF.

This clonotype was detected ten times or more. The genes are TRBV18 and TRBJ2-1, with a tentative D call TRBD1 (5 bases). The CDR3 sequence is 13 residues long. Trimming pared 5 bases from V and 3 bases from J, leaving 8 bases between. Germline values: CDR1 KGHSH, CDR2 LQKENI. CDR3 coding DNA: TGTGCCAGCTCATCAGACAGCTACAATGAGCAGTTCTTC. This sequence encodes CASSSDSYNEQFF.

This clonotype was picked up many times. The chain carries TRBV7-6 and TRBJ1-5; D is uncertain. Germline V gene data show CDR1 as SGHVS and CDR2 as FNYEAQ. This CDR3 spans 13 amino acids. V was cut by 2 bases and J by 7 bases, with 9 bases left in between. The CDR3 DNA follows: TGTGCCAGCAGCTTAAGAATTGACCAGCCCCAGCATTTT. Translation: CASSLRIDQPQHF. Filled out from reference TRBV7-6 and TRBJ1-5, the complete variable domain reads GAGVSQSPRYKVTKRGQDVALRCDPISGHVSLYWYRQALGQGPEFLTYFNYEAQQDKSGLPNDRFSAERPEGSISTLTIQRTEQRDSAMYRCASSLRIDQPQHFGDGTRLSIL.

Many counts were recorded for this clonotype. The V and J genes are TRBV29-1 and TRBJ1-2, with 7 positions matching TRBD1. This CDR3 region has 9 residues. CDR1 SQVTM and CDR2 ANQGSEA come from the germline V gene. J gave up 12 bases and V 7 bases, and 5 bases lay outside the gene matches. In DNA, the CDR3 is TGCAGCGAGGGACAGCCGGACACCTTC. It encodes CSEGQPDTF.

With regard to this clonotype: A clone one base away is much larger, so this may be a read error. The CDR3 protein is CASHRGADNSPLHF. CDR3 sequence (DNA): TGTGCGAGCCACAGGGGGGCTGATAATTCACCCCTCCACTTT. V and J are TRBV12-3 or TRBV12-4 and TRBJ1-6, with TRBD1 identical over 8 bases. The CDR3 runs to 14 residues.

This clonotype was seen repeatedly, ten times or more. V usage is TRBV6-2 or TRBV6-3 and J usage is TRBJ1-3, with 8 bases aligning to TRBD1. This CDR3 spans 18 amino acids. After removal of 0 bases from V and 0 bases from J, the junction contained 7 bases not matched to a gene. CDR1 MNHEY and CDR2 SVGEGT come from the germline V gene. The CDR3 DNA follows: TGTGCCAGCAGTTACTCCGATTGGGGACAGGTCTCTGGAAACACCATATATTTT. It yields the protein CASSYSDWGQVSGNTIYF.

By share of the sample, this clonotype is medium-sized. CDR3 nucleotides: TGCGCCAGCCTACTAGCGTACAAGCAGTACTTC. Its protein is CASLLAYKQYF. This sequence joins TRBV10-1 and TRBJ2-7, with 7 bases lining up with TRBD2. The CDR3 sequence is 11 residues long. V dropped 8 bases and J dropped 8; count of bases not matched to a gene: 6. CDR1 is WNHNN and CDR2 is SYGVQD in the germline V gene (reference sequence).

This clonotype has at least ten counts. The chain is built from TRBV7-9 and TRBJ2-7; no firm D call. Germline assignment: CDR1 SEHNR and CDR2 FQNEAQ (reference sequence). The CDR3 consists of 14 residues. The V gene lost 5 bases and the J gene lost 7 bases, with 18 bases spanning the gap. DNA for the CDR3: TGTGCCAGCAGCCCTTATACCAACGACCAGGAGCAGTACTTC. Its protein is CASSPYTNDQEQYF.

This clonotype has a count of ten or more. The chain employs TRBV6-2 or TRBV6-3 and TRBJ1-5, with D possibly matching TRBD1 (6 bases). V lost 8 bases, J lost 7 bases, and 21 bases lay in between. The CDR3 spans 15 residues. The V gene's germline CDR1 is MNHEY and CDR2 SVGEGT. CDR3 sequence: CASASHRQGTQPQHF. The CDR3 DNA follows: TGTGCCAGCGCCTCCCACCGCCAGGGGACCCAGCCCCAGCATTTT.

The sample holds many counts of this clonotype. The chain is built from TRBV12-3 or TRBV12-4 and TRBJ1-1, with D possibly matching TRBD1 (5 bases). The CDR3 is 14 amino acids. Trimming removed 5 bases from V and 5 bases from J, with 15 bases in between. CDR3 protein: CASSLRQRRTEAFF. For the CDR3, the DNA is TGTGCCAGCAGTCTTCGACAGCGCCGTACTGAAGCTTTCTTT.

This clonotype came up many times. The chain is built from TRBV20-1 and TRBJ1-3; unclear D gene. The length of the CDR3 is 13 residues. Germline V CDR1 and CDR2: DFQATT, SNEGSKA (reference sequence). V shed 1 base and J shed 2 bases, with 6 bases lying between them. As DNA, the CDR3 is TGCAGTGCTAGAGGAAGCGCTGGAAACACCATATATTTT. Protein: CSARGSAGNTIYF.

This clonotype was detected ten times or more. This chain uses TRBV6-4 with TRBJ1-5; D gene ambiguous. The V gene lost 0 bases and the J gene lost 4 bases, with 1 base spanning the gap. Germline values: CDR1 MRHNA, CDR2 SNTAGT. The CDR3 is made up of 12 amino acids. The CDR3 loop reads CASSDSNQPQHF. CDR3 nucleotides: TGTGCCAGCAGTGACTCGAATCAGCCCCAGCATTTT.

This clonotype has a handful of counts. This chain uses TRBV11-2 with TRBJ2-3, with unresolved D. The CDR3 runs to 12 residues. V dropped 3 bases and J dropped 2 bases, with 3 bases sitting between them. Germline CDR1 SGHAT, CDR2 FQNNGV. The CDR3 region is CASSFVTDTQYF. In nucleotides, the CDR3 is TGTGCCAGCAGCTTTGTCACAGATACGCAGTATTTT.

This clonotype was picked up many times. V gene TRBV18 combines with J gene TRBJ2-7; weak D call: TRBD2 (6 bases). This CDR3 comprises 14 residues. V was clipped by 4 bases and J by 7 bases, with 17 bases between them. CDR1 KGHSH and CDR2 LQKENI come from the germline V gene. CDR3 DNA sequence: TGTGCCAGCTCACTTACGTCGGAGGGCTGGGAGCAGTACTTC. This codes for CASSLTSEGWEQYF.

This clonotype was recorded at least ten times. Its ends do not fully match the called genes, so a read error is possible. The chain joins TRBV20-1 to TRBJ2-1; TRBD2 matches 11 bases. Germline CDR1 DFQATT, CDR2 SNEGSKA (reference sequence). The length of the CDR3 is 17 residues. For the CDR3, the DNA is TGCAGTGCTCGAGAGCGTCTAGCGGGGGGCCCCTACAATGAGCAGTTCTTC. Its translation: CSARERLAGGPYNEQFF.

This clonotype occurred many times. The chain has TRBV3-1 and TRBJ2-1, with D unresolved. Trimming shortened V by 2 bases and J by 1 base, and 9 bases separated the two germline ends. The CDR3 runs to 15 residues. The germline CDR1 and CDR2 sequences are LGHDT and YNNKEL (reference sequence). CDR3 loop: CASSQQAQSYNEQFF. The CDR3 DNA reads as TGTGCCAGCAGCCAACAGGCACAGTCCTACAATGAGCAGTTCTTC.

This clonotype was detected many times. CDR3 nucleotides: TGTGCCAGCAGACTAGAGGGCCCGGGGGAGCAGTTCTTC. Residues: CASRLEGPGEQFF. The rearrangement uses TRBV6-1 and TRBJ2-1; tentative D call: TRBD2 (5 bases). The germline V and J ends were trimmed by 6 bases and 10 bases, with 16 bases remaining between them. CDR3 length: 13 residues. CDR1 is MNHNS and CDR2 is SASEGT in the germline V gene.

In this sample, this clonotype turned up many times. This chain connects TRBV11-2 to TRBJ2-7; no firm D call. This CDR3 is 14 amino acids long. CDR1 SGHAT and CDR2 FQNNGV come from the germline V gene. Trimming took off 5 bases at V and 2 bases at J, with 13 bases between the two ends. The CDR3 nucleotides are TGTGCCAGCAGCCCTACAGTGAACCCCTACGAGCAGTACTTC. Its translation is CASSPTVNPYEQYF.

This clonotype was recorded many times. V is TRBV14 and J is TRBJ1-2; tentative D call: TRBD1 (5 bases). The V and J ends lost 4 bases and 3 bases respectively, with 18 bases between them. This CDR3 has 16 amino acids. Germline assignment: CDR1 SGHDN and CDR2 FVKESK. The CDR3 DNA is TGTGCCAGCAGCCCCACAATGGGAACAGGCCACTATGGCTACACCTTC. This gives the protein CASSPTMGTGHYGYTF.

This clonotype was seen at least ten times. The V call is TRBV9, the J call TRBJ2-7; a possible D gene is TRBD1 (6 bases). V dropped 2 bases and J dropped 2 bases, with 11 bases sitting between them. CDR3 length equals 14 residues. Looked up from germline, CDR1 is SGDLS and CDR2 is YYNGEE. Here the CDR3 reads CASSVAGTTYEQYF. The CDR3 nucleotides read TGTGCCAGCAGCGTGGCAGGGACAACCTACGAGCAGTACTTC.

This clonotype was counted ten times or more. CDR3 region: CASSRDRGSPLHF. CDR3 nucleotide sequence: TGCGCCAGCAGCCGGGACAGGGGTTCACCCCTCCACTTT. This chain links TRBV5-1 with TRBJ1-6, with TRBD1 matching over 10 bases. In germline, CDR1 is SGHRS, CDR2 YFSETQ. This CDR3 has 13 residues. Trimming at V came to 4 bases and at J to 9 bases, leaving 1 base not matched to a gene. The variable domain in full, with the rest retrieved from reference TRBV5-1 and TRBJ1-6, is KAGVTQTPRYLIKTRGQQVTLSCSPISGHRSVSWYQQTPGQGLQFLFEYFSETQRNKGNFPGRFSGRQFSNSRSEMNVSTLELGDSALYLCASSRDRGSPLHFGNGTRLTVT.

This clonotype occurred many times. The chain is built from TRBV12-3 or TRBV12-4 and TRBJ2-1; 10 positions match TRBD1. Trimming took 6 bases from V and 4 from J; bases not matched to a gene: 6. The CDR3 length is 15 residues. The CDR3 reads CASSPGTGAYNEQFF. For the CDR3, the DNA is TGTGCCAGCAGCCCAGGGACAGGGGCTTACAATGAGCAGTTCTTC.

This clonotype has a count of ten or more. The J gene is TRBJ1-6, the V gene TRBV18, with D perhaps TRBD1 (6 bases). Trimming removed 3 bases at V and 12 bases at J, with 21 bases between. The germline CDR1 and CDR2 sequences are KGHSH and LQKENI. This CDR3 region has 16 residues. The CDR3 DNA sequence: TGTGCCAGCTCACCGACCAGGACAGACCAGTCGGGACCCCTCCACTTT. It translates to CASSPTRTDQSGPLHF.

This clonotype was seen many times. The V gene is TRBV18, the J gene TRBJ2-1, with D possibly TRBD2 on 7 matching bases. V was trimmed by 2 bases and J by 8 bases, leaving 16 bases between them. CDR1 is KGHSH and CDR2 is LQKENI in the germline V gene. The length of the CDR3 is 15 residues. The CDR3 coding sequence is TGTGCCAGCTCACCAGGGGGGGGCCCGGAGGATGAGCAGTTCTTC. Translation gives CASSPGGGPEDEQFF. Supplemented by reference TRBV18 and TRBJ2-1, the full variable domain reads NAGVMQNPRHLVRRRGQEARLRCSPMKGHSHVYWYRQLPEEGLKFMVYLQKENIIDESGMPKERFSAEFPKEGPSILRIQQVVRGDSAAYFCASSPGGGPEDEQFFGPGTRLTVL.

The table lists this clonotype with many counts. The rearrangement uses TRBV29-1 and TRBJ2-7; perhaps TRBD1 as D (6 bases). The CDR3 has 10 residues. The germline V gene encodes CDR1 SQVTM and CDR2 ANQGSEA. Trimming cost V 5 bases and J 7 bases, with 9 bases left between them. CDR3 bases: TGCAGCGTTTTTACAGGGGAGCAGTACTTC. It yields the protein CSVFTGEQYF.